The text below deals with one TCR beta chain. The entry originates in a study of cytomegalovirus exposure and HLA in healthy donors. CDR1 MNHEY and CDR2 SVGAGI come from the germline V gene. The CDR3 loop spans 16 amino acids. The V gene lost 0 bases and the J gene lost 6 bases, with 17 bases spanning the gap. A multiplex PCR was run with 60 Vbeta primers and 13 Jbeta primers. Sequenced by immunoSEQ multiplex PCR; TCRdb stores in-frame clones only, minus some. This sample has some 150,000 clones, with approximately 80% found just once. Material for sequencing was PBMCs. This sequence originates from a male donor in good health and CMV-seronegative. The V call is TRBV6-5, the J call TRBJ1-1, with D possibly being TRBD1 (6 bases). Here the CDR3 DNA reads TGTGCCAGCAGTTACTCAATAAACAGGGCTACAGCTGAAGCTTTCTTT. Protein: CASSYSINRATAEAFF.